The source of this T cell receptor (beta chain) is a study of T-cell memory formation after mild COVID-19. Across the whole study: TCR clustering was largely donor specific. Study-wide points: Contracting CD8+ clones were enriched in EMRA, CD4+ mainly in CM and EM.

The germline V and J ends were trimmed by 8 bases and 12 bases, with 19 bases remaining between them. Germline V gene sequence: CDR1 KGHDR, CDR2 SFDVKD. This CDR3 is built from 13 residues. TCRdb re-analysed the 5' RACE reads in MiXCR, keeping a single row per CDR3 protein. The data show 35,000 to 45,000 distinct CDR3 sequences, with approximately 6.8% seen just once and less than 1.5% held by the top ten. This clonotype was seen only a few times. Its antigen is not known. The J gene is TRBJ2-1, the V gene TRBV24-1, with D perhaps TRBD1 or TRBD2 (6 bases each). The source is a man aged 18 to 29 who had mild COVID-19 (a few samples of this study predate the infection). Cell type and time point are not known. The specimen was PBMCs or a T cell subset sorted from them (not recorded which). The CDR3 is CATMGGAPSRQFF. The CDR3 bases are TGTGCCACCATGGGGGGCGCACCTTCCAGGCAGTTCTTC.